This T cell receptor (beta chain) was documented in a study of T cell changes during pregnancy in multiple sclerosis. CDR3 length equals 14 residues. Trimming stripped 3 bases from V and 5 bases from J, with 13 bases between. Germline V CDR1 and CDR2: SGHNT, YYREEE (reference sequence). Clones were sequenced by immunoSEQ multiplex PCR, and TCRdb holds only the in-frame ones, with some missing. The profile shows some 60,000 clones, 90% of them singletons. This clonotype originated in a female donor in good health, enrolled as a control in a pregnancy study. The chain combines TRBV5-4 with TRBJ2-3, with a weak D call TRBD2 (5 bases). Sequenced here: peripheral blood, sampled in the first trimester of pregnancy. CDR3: CASSSNLEGDTQYF. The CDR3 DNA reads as TGTGCCAGCAGCTCCAACCTTGAGGGAGATACGCAGTATTTT.